The clone carrying this TCR beta chain counts as medium-sized. Cells sorted as Tregs were CD4+, CD25+ and CD127-/low. The CDR3 extends over 16 amino acids. Germline CDR1 reads MNHEY; CDR2 reads SVGAGI. V was pared by 6 bases and J by 3 bases, with 21 bases between. Semi-nested PCR with Nested Universal Primer A followed constant-region reverse priming of full-length variable regions. TCRdb recomputed calls from the 5' RACE reads with MiXCR, one row per CDR3 protein. This sample carries 9,500 to 14,000 distinct CDR3 sequences, approximately 26% of them seen once, and the ten largest clones take roughly 3%.

This chain uses TRBV6-5 with TRBJ2-7, with D unresolved. The sequencing input was Tregs sorted from a lymph node. The source of this sequence is a female donor with breast cancer. The CDR3 loop is CASRTFAGTHLYEQYF. The CDR3 DNA reads TGTGCCAGCAGGACTTTCGCAGGCACCCACCTCTACGAGCAGTACTTC.